Detailed here is one T cell receptor (beta chain). Its target is unknown. Amplification used 60 Vbeta primers and 13 Jbeta primers. Assay used: immunoSEQ multiplex PCR; TCRdb lists only in-frame clones, some missing. The table records roughly 93,000 clones, less than 85% of them present only once. The sample originates from a study of cytomegalovirus exposure and HLA in healthy donors. Overall study results and limits: A later analysis, which compared TCR beta chains of equal frequency, found the HLA-associated ones more clonally expanded.

The donors (healthy individuals) were bone marrow donors. From germline, CDR1 is SGHRS and CDR2 YFSETQ. The CDR3 runs 18 residues. Germline trimming cut 1 base from V and 3 bases from J; bases unmatched to any gene: 10. The gene calls are TRBV5-1 and TRBJ2-2; 9 positions match TRBD2. This TCR derives from a male donor in good health and CMV-seronegative. Sequenced input: PBMCs. The CDR3 reads CASSLLGLARLDTGELFF. The DNA for the CDR3 is TGCGCCAGCAGCTTGTTGGGACTAGCCCGTCTTGACACCGGGGAGCTGTTTTTT.